This entry features one TCR beta chain sequence. This clonotype was recorded many times. Its cognate antigen has yet to be identified. Within one base of it there is no much larger clone, and no base qualities were kept. Reading the germline V gene (reference sequence) gives CDR1 LGHDT and CDR2 YNNKEL. Trimming leaves V shorter by 4 bases and J shorter by 0 bases, with the junction holding 2 bases beyond the gene matches. Spanning cysteine to phenylalanine, the CDR3 consists of 14 amino acids. The only DNA kept is the CDR3, 42 bases in frame from the first base. The hyperthyroidism patients were 18 to 65 years old and newly diagnosed, with a disease duration of less than 2 months. Patients were excluded if they had other autoimmune diseases, uncontrolled infections, pregnancy or lactation. Clinical symptoms, serum thyroxine, TRAb, thyroid ultrasound and orbital computed tomography were used for diagnosis. Total RNA was extracted using Trizol reagent, and RNA quality was checked on an Agilent 2100 Bioanalyzer.

This specimen comes from a study of Graves' ophthalmopathy and Graves' hyperthyroidism (dated by TCRdb to the late 2010s). For context, the study as a whole: Hyperthyroidism was defined as stable when no progression to ophthalmopathy occurred within 18 months of follow-up. To tell Graves' ophthalmopathy apart from Graves' hyperthyroidism, and to predict which patients would progress to ophthalmopathy, the study relied on TCR beta repertoire signatures. In total, approximately 140 blood samples were TCR-sequenced: approximately 40 ophthalmopathy, 75 hyperthyroidism and some 17 hyperthyroidism-to-ophthalmopathy patients. To explore V-J signatures that distinguish ophthalmopathy from hyperthyroidism, a discovery set of more than 90 patients was enrolled, made up of approximately 45 with ophthalmopathy and under 65 with stable hyperthyroidism. For independent validation, a separate cohort was made up of approximately 18 hyperthyroidism patients plus 17 patients who later progressed from hyperthyroidism to ophthalmopathy. In about six hyperthyroidism patients, the T-cell repertoire of thyroid tissue was compared with the T-cell repertoire of blood. Following sampling, methimazole starting at 30 mg daily was administered to hyperthyroidism patients, and high-dose intravenous methylprednisolone was administered to ophthalmopathy patients.

Here is what the overall study found, with its caveats: Ophthalmopathy was separated from stable hyperthyroidism by the 13-signature model with more than 85% sensitivity and less than 82% specificity in cross-validation and with 80%/75% in the test set. Most expanded thyroid clonotypes with frequency above 0.001 were also detected in blood, suggesting blood repertoires may reflect the thyroid immune response. No statistical method was used to predetermine the sample size, and group allocation was not hidden from the investigators. In validation, the model predicted ophthalmopathy progression with over 60% sensitivity and roughly 78% specificity; some twelve predicted patients were CT-confirmed with GO in a median of approximately six months.

For repertoire sequencing, the TCR beta CDR3 regions were amplified from RNA transcripts. HTBI primers and the Qiagen OneStep RT-PCR kit were used in a first-round RT-PCR, which was followed by a second-round multiplex PCR, size selection and purification. The libraries underwent paired-end sequencing with 100 bp reads on an Illumina HiSeq2000. In the authors' own workflow: SOAPnuke was used to process the reads, throwing out any read that had adapters, had uncalled bases, had a mean Phred below 15, or lacked an exact constant-primer or identifier match. COPE v1.2.5 was used to merge the high-quality paired reads. Unique nucleotide sequences were defined as clonotypes and aligned to IMGT TRB V, D and J references using MiTCR v1.1. Analysis was restricted to V-J combinations with a frequency above 0.0001, which covered roughly 99% of repertoires. For each V-J combination, a TCR clonal expansion and chaos score was defined as the ratio of F50 clonal expansion to chaos observed in the TCRdist matrix. Welch's t-statistics and random forest were used to narrow the features down to 13 V-J combinations, which were then fed into a naive Bayes classifier. Thyroid-blood repertoire similarity was quantified with the Morisita-Horn index. The raw public reads went through TCRdb reprocessing: fastp at Q25, MiXCR clone calling, in-frame beta chains kept. For every CDR3 protein sequence, its rows merge into one entry that carries the most common genes and DNA. These V and J calls rely on TCRdb rather than the paper's analysis. The sample table lists 580,000 or so distinct CDR3 sequences, under 40% of them with a count of one. The top ten hold about 4.1% of the sample.

The clonotype originates from an adult man with Graves' hyperthyroidism. The rearranged segments are TRBV3-1 and TRBJ1-1; the junction holds 7 bases that match TRBD1. Sequencing was done on a sample of peripheral blood or thyroid tissue (not recorded which). Here is the DNA: TGTGCCAGCAGCCCACAGGGGCTGAACACTGAAGCTTTCTTT. Translated, this gives CASSPQGLNTEAFF.